The present entry profiles one T cell receptor (beta chain) with its context. The antigen is unknown. The source of the sample is a study of shared clonotypes between healthy human individuals. The repertoire was sequenced with immunoSEQ multiplex PCR; TCRdb's copy has only in-frame clones and lacks some. The repertoire includes about 600,000 clones, roughly 98% of them detected once, and 0.3% sits in the top ten. Naive CD8 cells comprised CD45RO-negative, CCR7-positively selected cells, excluding terminally differentiated effector memory CD45RA+ cells. The CDR3 covers 13 residues. V shed 0 bases and J shed 13 bases, with 15 bases lying between them. Germline lookup yields CDR1 SEHNR and CDR2 FQNEAQ (reference sequence). Study results and limitations: The low donor count limited represented genetic and exposure-history diversity.

V usage is TRBV7-9 and J usage is TRBJ1-1, with a possible D match to TRBD1 (5 bases). Sequencing was carried out using naive CD8+ T cells sorted from blood. This clonotype was obtained from a man aged 25 to 40 in good health. CDR3 region: CASSLAQGRRGFF. The DNA of the CDR3 is TGTGCCAGCAGCTTAGCGCAAGGCCGAAGGGGTTTCTTT.